The 18 T cell receptor beta chains listed next were all sequenced from one sample in a study of metastatic and nonmetastatic thyroid tumors. The entire patient cohort was treatment-naive prior to thyroid surgery. TCRdb re-called the PCR reads with MiXCR. This table holds 40,000 to 50,000 clones, less than 5% found once. The sample comprised blood. Receptor source: a female donor with papillary thyroid cancer or a benign thyroid nodule (not recorded which). Some clones in this sample may be carry-over from other donors' samples.

This clone appeared a few times. The missing conserved phenylalanine or tryptophan at the end of this CDR3 makes a read error likely. The V call is TRBV20-1, the J call TRBJ1-6; D call uncertain. Germline values: CDR1 DFQATT, CDR2 SNEGSKA (reference sequence). V was pared by 3 bases and J by 10 bases, with 13 bases between. The length of the CDR3 is 13 residues. This chain's CDR3 is CSASSTARSPLHS. The CDR3 nucleotides read TGCAGTGCTAGTTCGACCGCAAGGTCACCCCTCCACTCT.

The rearrangement joins TRBV6-1 to TRBJ2-2, with D maybe TRBD1 (6 bases). The germline V and J ends were trimmed by 7 bases and 4 bases, with 16 bases remaining between them. Germline V CDR1 and CDR2: MNHNS, SASEGT. The CDR3 spans 15 residues. The CDR3 DNA sequence: TGTGCCAGCAAGGGACCGGGGACACTCACCGGGGAGCTGTTTTTT. Amino acids: CASKGPGTLTGELFF.

In regard to this clone: This may stem from a read error, because a much larger clone lies one nucleotide away. Other DNA sequences in this sample translate to the same CDR3. The V gene is TRBV3-1, the J gene TRBJ2-7, with unresolved D. CDR1 is LGHDT and CDR2 is YNNKEL in the germline V gene (reference sequence). CDR3 length: 13 amino acids. The germline V and J ends were trimmed by 2 bases and 3 bases, with 8 bases remaining between them. CDR3 nucleotides: TGTGCCAGCAGCCAACTTGCTGGCTACGAGCAGTACTTC. It encodes CASSQLAGYEQYF.

The chain joins TRBV24-1 to TRBJ2-2, with TRBD2 as a possible D gene (6 bases). Germline-derived CDR1 and CDR2 are KGHDR and SFDVKD. The CDR3 length is 15 residues. The V end lost 9 bases, the J end lost 3 bases, and 16 bases lay between the germline ends. This chain's CDR3 is CATSFGGSDTGELFF. CDR3 in DNA: TGTGCCACCTCTTTCGGAGGGAGCGACACCGGGGAGCTGTTTTTT.

This clone has more than one count but fewer than ten. The J gene is TRBJ1-2, the V gene TRBV4-1, with 12 bases lining up with TRBD1. Looked up from germline, CDR1 is MGHRA and CDR2 is YSYEKL. The V gene end was trimmed by 1 base and the J gene end by 6 bases; junction bases not matched to a gene: 9. This CDR3 is built from 17 residues. The CDR3 region is CASSQGRDRGQLNGYTF. The CDR3 bases are TGCGCCAGCAGCCAAGGACGGGACAGGGGGCAGTTGAATGGCTACACCTTC.

This clone was recorded many times. Other DNA sequences within the sample encode an identical CDR3. The chain links TRBV7-3 to TRBJ2-3; 10 bases fit TRBD2. The V gene's germline CDR1 is SGHTA and CDR2 FQGTGA. V lost 2 bases and J lost 3; bases outside the gene matches: 14. CDR3 length: 19 residues. The CDR3 DNA follows: TGTGCCAGCAGCTTATGGTCCACAAGCGGGAGGGCCAGAACAGATACGCAGTATTTT. Its protein product is CASSLWSTSGRARTDTQYF.

The chain uses TRBV6-1 and TRBJ2-3; possibly TRBD2 for D (6 bases). The CDR3 contains 15 residues. CDR1 and CDR2 from the germline V gene are MNHNS and SASEGT. Trimming stripped 1 base from V and 6 bases from J, with 14 bases between. CDR3 residues: CASSEEAAGRDTQYF. The CDR3 DNA is TGTGCCAGCAGTGAAGAGGCCGCGGGGAGGGATACGCAGTATTTT.

This clone has a count of ten or more. The chain carries TRBV6-2 or TRBV6-3 and TRBJ2-2; D is uncertain. Trimming pared 8 bases from V and 0 bases from J, leaving 13 bases between. Germline V gene data show CDR1 as MNHEY and CDR2 as SVGEGT. The CDR3 is made up of 15 amino acids. The CDR3 sequence: CASVARAANTGELFF. Written as DNA, the CDR3 is TGTGCCAGCGTGGCAAGGGCAGCGAACACCGGGGAGCTGTTTTTT.

Details on this clone: Its ends do not fully match the called genes, so a read error is possible. This chain joins TRBV6-5 and TRBJ1-5, with a tentative D call TRBD1 (6 bases). The CDR3 runs to 15 residues. The germline V gene has CDR1 MNHEY and CDR2 SVGAGI. Here the CDR3 DNA reads TGTGCCAGCAGTTACTCGACAGGAGGCAACCAGCCCCAGCGTTTT. This gives the protein CASSYSTGGNQPQRF.

This clone was counted only a few times. An end of the junction differs from the germline gene, which may be a read error. The gene calls are TRBV19 and TRBJ2-2, with 7 bases identical to TRBD1. The CDR3 covers 14 residues. Germline lookup yields CDR1 LNHDA and CDR2 SQIVND (reference sequence). CDR3 DNA sequence: TGTGCCAGTAGAGGCAGGGTCGACACAGGGGAGCCGTTTTTT. It yields the protein CASRGRVDTGEPFF. Full variable domain (outside the CDR3, taken from reference TRBV19 and TRBJ2-2): DGGITQSPKYLFRKEGQNVTLSCEQNLNHDAMYWYRQDPGQGLRLIYYSQIVNDFQKGDIAEGYSVSREKKESFPLTVTSAQKNPTAFYLCASRGRVDTGEPFFGEGSRLTVL.

This chain links TRBV12-3 or TRBV12-4 with TRBJ1-6, with a possible D match to TRBD1 (5 bases). This CDR3 region has 13 residues. Trimming cost V 3 bases and J 7 bases, with 7 bases left between them. CDR3 coding DNA: TGTGCCAGCAGTTTGGGGGGGAATTCACCCCTCCACTTT. It codes for CASSLGGNSPLHF.

This clone was seen more than once but under ten times. The CDR3 here is CASSPGDSGYNEQFF. CDR3 DNA sequence: TGTGCCAGCAGTCCCGGGGATAGCGGCTACAATGAGCAGTTCTTC. This chain uses TRBV6-1 with TRBJ2-1, with D perhaps matching TRBD2 (6 bases). Per germline, CDR1 MNHNS and CDR2 SASEGT. This CDR3 is 15 amino acids long. Trimming shortened V by 5 bases and J by 3 bases, and 14 bases separated the two germline ends.

This clone was detected ten times or more. V gene TRBV12-5 combines with J gene TRBJ1-3; 9 bases line up with TRBD1. CDR1 and CDR2 (germline): LGHNT, FRNRAP. J was trimmed by 5 bases and V by 6 bases; bases with no gene match: 5. The CDR3 contains 14 residues. The CDR3 sequence is CASGLNRGRNTIYF. The CDR3 region has the DNA TGTGCTAGTGGCCTAAACAGGGGGCGAAACACCATATATTTT.

A word on this clone: The junction departs from germline at one end; a sequencing error may be responsible. This chain connects TRBV5-1 to TRBJ2-7, with 12 positions matching TRBD2. Germline loops: CDR1 SGHRS, CDR2 YFSETQ. This CDR3 spans 17 amino acids. This chain's CDR3 is CASSGRSSGGAYYEHYF. DNA of the CDR3: TGCGCCAGCAGCGGGCGTTCTAGCGGGGGGGCCTATTACGAGCATTACTTC.

This clone was detected a few times. The chain joins TRBV6-2 or TRBV6-3 to TRBJ2-3, with TRBD2 as a possible D gene (5 bases). The length of the CDR3 is 13 residues. The V gene lost 5 bases and the J gene lost 5 bases, with 11 bases spanning the gap. Germline loops: CDR1 MNHEY, CDR2 SVGEGT. The CDR3 loop reads CASSTRSGDTQYF. The CDR3 DNA follows: TGTGCCAGCAGTACCCGGAGCGGAGATACGCAGTATTTT.

This clone was observed many times. The chain employs TRBV27 and TRBJ1-1, with D tentatively TRBD1 (5 bases). Germline CDR1 MNHEY, CDR2 SMNVEV (reference sequence). The CDR3 runs 12 residues. Trimming removed 3 bases at V and 7 bases at J, with 9 bases between. Here the CDR3 reads CASSLGQSEAFF. Here the CDR3 DNA reads TGTGCCAGCAGTTTGGGGCAGAGTGAAGCTTTCTTT.

Comment on this clone: The junction departs from the called germline gene at one end, perhaps through a read error. The chain carries TRBV5-1 and TRBJ2-1; the match to TRBD2 covers 8 bases. Germline V CDR1 and CDR2: SGHRS, YFSETQ. The CDR3 is made up of 16 amino acids. As DNA, the CDR3 is TGTGCCAGCAGCTCGATGAGCGGGGGTTACTACAATGAGCAGTTCTTC. Translated, it gives CASSSMSGGYYNEQFF.

There are many counts of this clone. The rearrangement uses TRBV7-3 and TRBJ2-7, with 7 bases lining up with TRBD1. There are 13 residues in the CDR3. After removal of 2 bases from V and 5 bases from J, the junction contained 3 bases not matched to a gene. Germline V lookup: CDR1 SGHTA, CDR2 FQGTGA. CDR3 residues: CASSLSTGDEQYF. CDR3 nucleotide sequence: TGTGCCAGCAGCTTATCTACAGGGGACGAGCAGTACTTC.